Following are 8 T cell receptor beta chains from one sample sequenced in a study of T cell changes during pregnancy in multiple sclerosis. Sequencing was performed with immunoSEQ multiplex PCR; in TCRdb, only in-frame clones are kept and a portion is missing. In the table there are approximately 9,300 clones, nearly 85% of which are singletons. Sample: CD8+ T cells from peripheral blood mononuclear cells, taken in the third trimester of pregnancy. These receptors were collected from a female donor in good health, enrolled as a control in a pregnancy study.

This clone is medium-sized within its sample. This chain connects TRBV6-1 to TRBJ2-1; a weak D match, TRBD2 (5 bases). V lost 4 bases to trimming and J lost 4 bases, with 14 bases between them. This CDR3 spans 15 amino acids. Germline assignment: CDR1 MNHNS and CDR2 SASEGT. The CDR3 loop reads CASSVPAGEYNEQFF. The CDR3 DNA reads as TGTGCCAGCAGTGTCCCCGCGGGCGAGTACAATGAGCAGTTCTTC.

By proportion, this clone is medium-sized. The chain joins TRBV9 to TRBJ1-4; no reliable D call. V dropped 4 bases and J dropped 4 bases, with 14 bases sitting between them. Germline V gene data show CDR1 as SGDLS and CDR2 as YYNGEE. The length of the CDR3 is 15 residues. CDR3 sequence reads: CASSPSLGDNEKLFF. The CDR3 region has the DNA TGTGCCAGCAGCCCCTCCTTGGGAGATAATGAAAAACTGTTTTTT.

The chain employs TRBV7-3 and TRBJ2-3, with TRBD2 matching over 15 bases. Trimming at V came to 5 bases and at J to 5 bases, leaving 14 bases not matched to a gene. Germline loops: CDR1 SGHTA, CDR2 FQGTGA. The CDR3 sequence is 19 residues long. The CDR3 DNA is TGTGCCAGCAGCCCACGGGGGGCGGGACTAGCGGGAGGAGGAGATACGCAGTATTTT. It specifies CASSPRGAGLAGGGDTQYF. Complete variable domain (other parts from reference TRBV7-3 and TRBJ2-3): GAGVSQTPSNKVTEKGKYVELRCDPISGHTALYWYRQSLGQGPEFLIYFQGTGAADDSGLPNDRFFAVRPEGSVSTLKIQRTERGDSAVYLCASSPRGAGLAGGGDTQYFGPGTRLTVL.

A single count supports this clone. The gene calls are TRBV5-4 and TRBJ1-1; TRBD1 agrees at 10 bases. Per the germline V gene, CDR1 is SGHNT and CDR2 is YYREEE (reference sequence). CDR3 size: 15 residues. With 4 bases clipped from V and 1 base from J, the junction kept 4 bases outside the gene matches. CDR3 sequence: CASSTRQGANTEAFF. For the CDR3, the DNA is TGTGCCAGCAGCACGCGACAGGGGGCGAACACTGAAGCTTTCTTT.

V is TRBV9 and J is TRBJ1-2; 7 nucleotides match TRBD1. The CDR3 is 14 amino acids. Trimming at V came to 4 bases and at J to 5 bases, leaving 8 bases not matched to a gene. Germline V CDR1 and CDR2: SGDLS, YYNGEE. CDR3 amino acids: CASSLAGTEYGYTF. For the CDR3, the DNA is TGTGCCAGCAGCTTAGCCGGGACAGAGTATGGCTACACCTTC. Drawing the rest from reference TRBV9 and TRBJ1-2, the complete variable domain is DSGVTQTPKHLITATGQRVTLRCSPRSGDLSVYWYQQSLDQGLQFLIQYYNGEERAKGNILERFSAQQFPDLHSELNLSSLELGDSALYFCASSLAGTEYGYTFGSGTRLTVV.

The rearrangement links TRBV4-2 to TRBJ2-7; 9 bases are a match to TRBD2. Germline CDR1 is LGHNA and CDR2 is YNFKEQ. The CDR3 has 16 amino acids. The trim removed 0 bases at V and 5 bases at J, leaving 8 bases unmatched. CDR3 protein: CASSQDESGRPNEQYF. The CDR3 DNA follows: TGTGCCAGCAGCCAAGATGAGAGCGGGAGGCCCAACGAGCAGTACTTC.

This clone has a handful of counts. The chain carries TRBV11-1 and TRBJ2-7; TRBD2 matches 13 bases. The CDR3 spans 15 residues. Germline CDR1 is SGHAT and CDR2 is FQDESV (reference sequence). V was pared by 5 bases and J by 3 bases, with 4 bases of the junction left unmatched. The CDR3 region is CASSDGLAGVYEQYF. The CDR3 DNA is TGTGCCAGCAGCGATGGACTAGCGGGGGTCTACGAGCAGTACTTC.

The rearrangement joins TRBV6-1 to TRBJ2-7; D may be TRBD2 (6 bases). The CDR3 is 15 residues long. In germline, CDR1 is MNHNS, CDR2 SASEGT. V was clipped by 5 bases and J by 5 bases, with 19 bases between them. The CDR3: CASSLSGTGPDEQYF. The CDR3 DNA sequence: TGTGCCAGCAGTCTTTCCGGGACTGGGCCCGACGAGCAGTACTTC.